This record looks at one T cell receptor beta chain sequence and its context. One junction end disagrees with the germline gene, perhaps due to a read error. Per germline, CDR1 MDHEN and CDR2 SYDVKM. This CDR3 has 19 amino acids. The sample originates from a study of OX40 agonist ivuxolimab in advanced cancers. Sequencing was performed with immunoSEQ multiplex PCR; in TCRdb, only in-frame clones are kept and a portion is missing. Of around 35,000 clones listed, approximately 92% are singletons. Material: CD4+ or CD8+ T cells sorted from blood, obtained in a trial of the OX40 agonist ivuxolimab. The chain uses TRBV28 and TRBJ1-2; no clear D. This sequence was found in an adult with an advanced solid tumor such as melanoma, head and neck, liver or kidney cancer. CDR3 residues: CAGSLGHRFGSSTGYGYTF. The CDR3 coding sequence is TGTGCCGGCAGTTTGGGTCACAGATTTGGGAGTTCGACTGGCTATGGCTACACCTTC.